This entry lists 6 T cell receptor beta chains sequenced from one sample in a study of regulatory T cells in long-lasting Graves disease. Sequencing libraries for TCR beta were prepared with iRepertoire HTBI primers and Arm-PCR of CDR3 regions. TCRdb fed the multiplex PCR reads into MiXCR, producing one record per CDR3 protein. The table lists a few hundred thousand distinct CDR3 sequences, more than 15% of them singletons. Specified time point: newly diagnosed GD, antithyroid drugs for less than 3 months. The TCR library was made from RNA extracted from PBMCs. The same specimen was also included in a second study, on T cells in Graves' hyperthyroidism and ophthalmopathy.

The sample consisted of peripheral blood mononuclear cells (PBMCs), taken at new diagnosis, from a patient treated with antithyroid drugs. The receptor set was obtained from a woman aged 25-40 years with Graves disease.

At least ten counts were recorded for this clonotype. The chain carries TRBV14 and TRBJ2-1; 7 bases line up with TRBD2. Losses at the gene ends were 4 bases for V and 6 bases for J; bases not matched to a gene: 6. This CDR3 is built from 14 residues. The V gene's germline CDR1 is SGHDN and CDR2 FVKESK. CDR3 residues: CASSRLGRGNEQFF. The CDR3 DNA reads as TGTGCCAGCAGCCGGCTGGGGAGGGGCAATGAGCAGTTCTTC.

The table lists this clonotype with many counts. The chain links TRBV7-2 to TRBJ1-2, with TRBD1 identical over 10 bases. In germline, CDR1 is SGHTA, CDR2 FQGNSA. The CDR3 extends over 15 amino acids. V shed 5 bases, J shed 0 bases, and the junction held 3 bases outside the gene matches. CDR3 in amino acids: CASSPGQGTNYGYTF. In DNA form, the CDR3 reads TGTGCCAGCAGCCCGGGACAGGGGACTAACTATGGCTACACCTTC.

At least ten counts were recorded for this clonotype. CDR3 loop: CASSSGTGINEQFF. DNA for the CDR3: TGTGCCAGCAGCTCCGGGACAGGGATCAATGAGCAGTTCTTC. The chain carries TRBV9 and TRBJ2-1, with 9 bases matching TRBD1. Germline CDR1 and CDR2: SGDLS and YYNGEE. This CDR3 contains 14 residues. The J segment lost 6 bases and the V segment lost 4 bases, leaving 5 bases of the junction unmatched.

This clonotype was seen repeatedly, ten times or more. The chain is built from TRBV7-2 and TRBJ1-1; D unresolved. Deletions cut 1 base from V and 7 bases from J, with 7 bases between. Germline loops: CDR1 SGHTA, CDR2 FQGNSA. CDR3 length: 12 residues. CDR3 sequence: CASSLVASEAFF. CDR3 DNA sequence: TGTGCCAGCAGCTTAGTAGCTAGTGAAGCTTTCTTT.

The sample holds many counts of this clonotype. The chain is built from TRBV20-1 and TRBJ2-1; D gene ambiguous. Looked up from germline, CDR1 is DFQATT and CDR2 is SNEGSKA (reference sequence). CDR3 length equals 13 residues. V shed 2 bases and J shed 6 bases, with 11 bases lying between them. CDR3 nucleotide sequence: TGCAGTGCTAGACTTCCTACTGGCAATGAGCAGTTCTTC. This sequence encodes CSARLPTGNEQFF.

This clonotype is medium-sized in the sample. The chain uses TRBV12-3 or TRBV12-4 and TRBJ1-5; 7 bases match TRBD1. V lost 4 bases, J lost 7 bases, and 10 bases stayed unmatched. This CDR3 spans 15 amino acids. The CDR3 region is CASSYRQGAEQPQHF. As DNA, the CDR3 is TGTGCCAGCAGTTACCGACAGGGTGCAGAACAGCCCCAGCATTTT.